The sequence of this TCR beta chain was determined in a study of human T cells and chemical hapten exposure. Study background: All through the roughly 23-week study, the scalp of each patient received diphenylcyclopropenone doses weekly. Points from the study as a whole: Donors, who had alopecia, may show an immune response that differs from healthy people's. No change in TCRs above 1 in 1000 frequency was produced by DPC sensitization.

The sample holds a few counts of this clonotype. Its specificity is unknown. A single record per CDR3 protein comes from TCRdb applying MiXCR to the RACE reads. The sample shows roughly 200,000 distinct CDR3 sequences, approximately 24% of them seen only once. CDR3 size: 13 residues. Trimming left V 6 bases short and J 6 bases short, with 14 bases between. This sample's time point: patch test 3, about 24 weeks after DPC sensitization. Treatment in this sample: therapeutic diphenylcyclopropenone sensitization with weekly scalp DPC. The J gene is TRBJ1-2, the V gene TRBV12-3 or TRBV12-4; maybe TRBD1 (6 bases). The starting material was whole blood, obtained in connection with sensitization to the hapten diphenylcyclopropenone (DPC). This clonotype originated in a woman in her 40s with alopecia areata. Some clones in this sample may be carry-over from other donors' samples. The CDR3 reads CASRGAGWNGYTF. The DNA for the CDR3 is TGTGCCAGCAGGGGGGCAGGTTGGAATGGCTACACCTTC.